This T cell receptor beta chain comes out of a study of neurological immune-mediated disorders. Findings and caveats of the study: The study found no CDR3 amino acid sequences shared by expanded clones across subjects, suggesting private repertoires in all groups.

TCRdb fed the 5' RACE reads into MiXCR, producing one record per CDR3 protein. In the table there are 20,000 or so distinct CDR3 sequences, roughly 15% of which are singletons. In the case of this clonotype: Its antigen remains unknown.

Source material: PBMCs. The source of this sequence is a female donor with HTLV-1-associated myelopathy (HAM/TSP).

The CDR3 protein is CSAWDSRNTEAFF. CDR3 sequence (DNA): TGCAGTGCTTGGGACTCGCGGAACACTGAAGCTTTCTTT. The chain carries TRBV20-1 and TRBJ1-1, with D maybe TRBD1 (5 bases). The germline CDR1 and CDR2 sequences are DFQATT and SNEGSKA (reference sequence). The CDR3 is made up of 13 amino acids. Trimming pared 5 bases from V and 1 base from J, leaving 11 bases between.